The 3 T cell receptor beta chains listed next were all sequenced from one sample in a study of T cells in Graves' hyperthyroidism and ophthalmopathy (dated by TCRdb to about 2019). To prepare the library, multiplex PCR was applied. The run used an Illumina HiSeq 2000. TCR beta CDR3 regions were amplified from RNA transcripts. The TCR CDR3 was subjected to a first round of RT-PCR using the HTBI primer set and the Qiagen OneStep RT-PCR kit. TCRdb reran the public reads through fastp at Q25 and MiXCR, keeping productive beta chains. Rows are unified per CDR3 protein, each entry keeping the most common DNA and genes. Across this sample there are hundreds of thousands of distinct CDR3 sequences, with about 15% seen only once. Of the sample, about a tenth falls within the top ten clones. Source material: blood. Receptor source: a woman aged 18-29 years with Graves' hyperthyroidism.

This clonotype was counted many times. The chain uses TRBV2 and TRBJ2-1; 7 bases are shared with TRBD1. The germline CDR1 and CDR2 sequences are SNHLY and FYNNEI. CDR3 length equals 14 residues. V gave up 6 bases and J gave up 2 bases; unmatched junction bases: 4. The CDR3, as DNA: TGTGCCAGCAGGCCGGGACAGACCTACAATGAGCAGTTCTTC. The encoded protein is CASRPGQTYNEQFF.

This clonotype has more than one count but fewer than ten. The chain is built from TRBV30 and TRBJ1-1; no reliable D call. The CDR3 totals 14 residues. Germline lookup yields CDR1 GTSNPN and CDR2 SVGIG (reference sequence). V dropped 5 bases and J dropped 10 bases, with 23 bases sitting between them. CDR3 amino acids: CAWRDFGFPPGAFF. The CDR3 DNA reads TGTGCCTGGCGGGATTTTGGTTTCCCCCCAGGAGCTTTCTTT.

This chain links TRBV9 with TRBJ2-3, with D perhaps TRBD1 or TRBD2 (5 bases each). Germline V gene sequence: CDR1 SGDLS, CDR2 YYNGEE. The CDR3 has 19 amino acids. Trimming stripped 3 bases from V and 0 bases from J, with 23 bases between. The CDR3 DNA sequence: TGTGCCAGCAGCGGATCGACTCCGAGGGCAGGGTCTAGCACAGATACGCAGTATTTT. Residues: CASSGSTPRAGSSTDTQYF.